These 21 T cell receptor beta chains were sequenced from one sample in a study of CD8 T cells in ankylosing spondylitis. From the 5' RACE reads, TCRdb called clonotypes with MiXCR, one entry per CDR3 protein. This sample has hundreds of thousands of distinct CDR3 sequences; over 15% occur once, and the top ten carry roughly 8%. Sequenced material: blood, either unsorted or a sorted T cell fraction (not recorded which). The receptors originated from a male donor with ankylosing spondylitis or in good health (not recorded which).

This chain joins TRBV12-3 or TRBV12-4 and TRBJ1-6, with 7 nucleotides matching TRBD1. V shed 1 base and J 7 bases; nucleotides not matched to a gene: 4. This CDR3 spans 15 amino acids. CDR3 sequence reads: CASSLVGTVNSPLHF. DNA for the CDR3: TGTGCCAGCAGTTTAGTAGGGACAGTCAATTCACCCCTCCACTTT.

J is TRBJ2-1 and V is TRBV9, with no clear D. V lost 3 bases and J 8 bases, leaving 24 bases between the germline ends. CDR1 is SGDLS and CDR2 is YYNGEE in the germline V gene. This CDR3 region has 17 residues. CDR3 region: CASSAPRLAGHGYEQFF. In nucleotides, the CDR3 is TGTGCCAGCAGCGCGCCCCGCTTAGCAGGCCATGGCTATGAGCAGTTCTTC.

The V gene is TRBV6-2 or TRBV6-3, the J gene TRBJ2-3; D ambiguous. Germline CDR1 MNHEY, CDR2 SVGEGT. CDR3 length equals 15 residues. Deletions cut 2 bases from V and 0 bases from J, with 9 bases between. This chain's CDR3 is CASSYPQISTDTQYF. CDR3 DNA: TGTGCCAGCAGTTACCCACAGATTAGCACAGATACGCAGTATTTT.

This clonotype was recorded many times. This chain joins TRBV6-1 and TRBJ2-5, with D possibly matching TRBD2 (6 bases). The CDR3 spans 13 residues. The V and J ends lost 6 bases and 7 bases respectively, with 15 bases between them. Germline assignment: CDR1 MNHNS and CDR2 SASEGT. The CDR3 loop is CASSRAGFATQYF. CDR3 in DNA: TGTGCCAGCAGCCGGGCGGGGTTCGCGACCCAGTACTTC.

This clonotype was recorded a few times. The chain joins TRBV27 to TRBJ2-3, with 8 bases identical to TRBD1. The CDR3 has 17 amino acids. V lost 5 bases to trimming and J lost 5 bases; unmatched junction nucleotides: 15. Germline-derived CDR1 and CDR2 are MNHEY and SMNVEV (reference sequence). The DNA of the CDR3 is TGTGCCAGCAGTCCTGGACAGGGTAGTGGGTTTGGAGATACGCAGTATTTT. Translated, it gives CASSPGQGSGFGDTQYF.

This clonotype occurred many times. This sequence joins TRBV6-1 and TRBJ1-5; D gene unclear. The CDR3 is made up of 13 amino acids. V gave up 6 bases and J gave up 4 bases, with 10 bases separating them. The germline CDR1 and CDR2 sequences are MNHNS and SASEGT. In nucleotides, the CDR3 is TGTGCCAGCAGCCGACACAGAAATCAGCCCCAGCATTTT. Translated: CASSRHRNQPQHF.

The chain couples TRBV5-1 to TRBJ1-1; 7 bases align to TRBD1. V dropped 6 bases and J dropped 3; count of bases not matched to a gene: 5. Germline lookup yields CDR1 SGHRS and CDR2 YFSETQ. The CDR3 is 13 amino acids. Here the CDR3 reads CASTTTGHTEAFF. CDR3 sequence (DNA): TGCGCCAGCACTACGACAGGGCACACTGAAGCTTTCTTT.

This clonotype was seen a handful of times. The rearrangement joins TRBV5-1 to TRBJ2-3; no reliable D call. The germline V and J ends were trimmed by 4 bases and 11 bases, with 17 bases remaining between them. This CDR3 is built from 13 residues. Germline values: CDR1 SGHRS, CDR2 YFSETQ. The CDR3 loop reads CASSLGAAMGQYF. CDR3 sequence (DNA): TGCGCCAGCAGCCTGGGTGCAGCCATGGGGCAGTATTTT.

On this clonotype: A junction boundary mismatches the germline segment, possibly from a read error. This rearrangement joins TRBV12-3 or TRBV12-4 to TRBJ1-1; D call uncertain. This CDR3 contains 15 residues. The CDR3 nucleotides are TGTGCCAGCAACCCGAAGGGCCTCCGGAACATTGAAGCTTTCTTT. It specifies CASNPKGLRNIEAFF.

This clonotype has just a few counts. The chain is built from TRBV5-1 and TRBJ2-2; unclear D gene. There are 16 residues in the CDR3. Germline V gives CDR1 SGHRS, CDR2 YFSETQ. V lost 0 bases to trimming and J lost 6 bases, with 15 bases between them. In nucleotides, the CDR3 is TGCGCCAGCAGCTTGGTGCCGTTAAGTGGTTCCGGGGAGCTGTTTTTT. Its protein is CASSLVPLSGSGELFF.

This clonotype has more than one count but fewer than ten. The CDR3 reads CASSSAYTGELFF. DNA of the CDR3: TGCGCCAGCAGCTCTGCTTACACCGGGGAGCTGTTTTTT. The chain carries TRBV4-1 and TRBJ2-2; D uncertain. The CDR3 is 13 amino acids. CDR1 is MGHRA, CDR2 YSYEKL, per germline. Trimming pared 5 bases from V and 3 bases from J, leaving 7 bases between.

The sample holds many counts of this clonotype. The chain carries TRBV9 and TRBJ2-7; D is uncertain. Per germline, CDR1 SGDLS and CDR2 YYNGEE. This CDR3 spans 13 amino acids. V was trimmed by 3 bases and J by 6 bases, leaving 13 bases between them. The CDR3 region is CASSASPHSEQYV. DNA of the CDR3: TGTGCCAGCAGCGCCTCCCCCCACTCCGAGCAGTACGTC.

A few counts support this clonotype. The gene calls are TRBV9 and TRBJ1-1, with 9 bases fitting TRBD1. The CDR3 is 16 residues long. Germline CDR1 is SGDLS and CDR2 is YYNGEE. Trimming removed 0 bases from V and 5 bases from J; junction bases left unmatched: 8. Here the CDR3 reads CASSVGGGQGWTEAFF. The CDR3 DNA reads TGTGCCAGCAGCGTAGGGGGGGGACAGGGTTGGACTGAAGCTTTCTTT.

This clonotype was seen a handful of times. The chain joins TRBV14 to TRBJ2-7; D gene unclear. This CDR3 comprises 13 residues. The V gene lost 3 bases and the J gene lost 0 bases, with 6 bases spanning the gap. CDR1 is SGHDN, CDR2 FVKESK, per germline. Here the CDR3 reads CASSHHNSYEQYV. The CDR3 nucleotides are TGTGCCAGCAGCCACCACAACTCCTACGAGCAGTACGTC.

This sequence joins TRBV28 and TRBJ1-1, with D possibly matching TRBD1 (6 bases). This CDR3 has 14 residues. With 3 bases removed from V and 5 bases from J, the gap between germline ends came to 13 bases. Germline values: CDR1 MDHEN, CDR2 SYDVKM. The CDR3 protein is CASSFGGRGTEAFF. In DNA, the CDR3 is TGTGCCAGCAGTTTCGGGGGCCGGGGTACTGAAGCTTTCTTT.

This clonotype was seen only a few times. The chain links TRBV12-3 or TRBV12-4 to TRBJ2-2; 10 bases fit TRBD1. This CDR3 is built from 15 residues. Germline trimming cut 8 bases from V and 6 bases from J; bases unmatched to any gene: 9. The CDR3 here is CASVRQGALPGELFF. Written as DNA, the CDR3 is TGTGCCAGCGTTCGACAGGGGGCGCTTCCCGGGGAGCTGTTTTTT.

The chain uses TRBV29-1 and TRBJ2-5, with D possibly matching TRBD1 (5 bases). The germline V and J ends were trimmed by 1 base and 0 bases, with 15 bases remaining between them. Germline V gene lookup returns CDR1 SQVTM and CDR2 ANQGSEA. This CDR3 contains 16 residues. The CDR3 bases are TGCAGCGTTGAAGGGGGCGCCCCCTGGTACCAAGAGACCCAGTACTTC. It is translated as CSVEGGAPWYQETQYF.

This clonotype occurred a few times. The V call is TRBV29-1, the J call TRBJ2-5, with D possibly matching TRBD1 (6 bases). There are 15 residues in the CDR3. Per the germline V gene, CDR1 is SQVTM and CDR2 is ANQGSEA. V dropped 7 bases and J dropped 0 bases, with 18 bases sitting between them. The CDR3 bases are TGCAGCGCCCGCCGGGACACCATTCACCAAGAGACCCAGTACTTC. Translation: CSARRDTIHQETQYF. Full variable domain (missing parts from reference TRBV29-1 and TRBJ2-5): SAVISQKPSRDICQRGTSLTIQCQVDSQVTMMFWYRQQPGQSLTLIATANQGSEATYESGFVIDKFPISRPNLTFSTLTVSNMSPEDSSIYLCSARRDTIHQETQYFGPGTRLLVL.

In this sample, this clonotype turned up a few times. V gene TRBV30 combines with J gene TRBJ1-2; possibly TRBD1 for D (6 bases). The CDR3 length is 13 residues. CDR1 and CDR2 from the germline V gene are GTSNPN and SVGIG (reference sequence). Trimming took off 2 bases at V and 2 bases at J, with 9 bases between the two ends. The CDR3 reads CAWSRDRNYGYTF. The CDR3 DNA sequence: TGTGCCTGGAGTAGAGACAGGAACTATGGCTACACCTTC.

This chain links TRBV5-4 with TRBJ2-5; D ambiguous. V was clipped by 4 bases and J by 4 bases, with 14 bases between them. The germline CDR1 and CDR2 sequences are SGHNT and YYREEE (reference sequence). This CDR3 has 14 residues. The CDR3 sequence is CASSPRFNPETQYF. Here the CDR3 DNA reads TGTGCCAGCAGCCCCCGCTTTAATCCAGAGACCCAGTACTTC.

The chain couples TRBV28 to TRBJ2-5; unclear D gene. The CDR3 runs 13 residues. Germline CDR1 MDHEN, CDR2 SYDVKM. V was trimmed by 1 base and J by 5 bases, leaving 8 bases between them. CDR3 protein: CASSLLDPETQYF. CDR3 DNA: TGTGCCAGCAGTTTATTGGACCCCGAGACCCAGTACTTC.